These T cell receptor beta chains were read from a single sample in a study of cytomegalovirus exposure and HLA in healthy donors. The table came from immunoSEQ multiplex PCR; TCRdb's copy has only in-frame clones and leaves some out. The sample includes about 190,000 clones, roughly 80% of them seen just once. Source material: PBMCs. These receptors all stem from a woman between 18 and 29 years old in good health and CMV-seronegative. CDR3s include the opening cysteine and the closing phenylalanine or tryptophan. D genes are given only for firm matches. Size is stated for part of the rows, as once, few or many counts, or as a class when the clone is expanded.

j_gene: TRBJ2-7; d_gene: TRBD2; v_gene: TRBV19; abundance: .; CDR3nt: TGTGCCAGTAGTTTCGGGACTAATAACTACGAGCAGTACTTC; CDR3aa: CASSFGTNNYEQYF
j_gene: TRBJ1-2; d_gene: TRBD1; v_gene: TRBV19; abundance: .; CDR3nt: TGTGCCAGTAGTAACCTCCAGGGGGAGAATGGCTACACCTTC; CDR3aa: CASSNLQGENGYTF
j_gene: TRBJ2-7; d_gene: TRBD1; v_gene: TRBV4-1; abundance: .; CDR3nt: TGCGCCAGCAGCCAAGCCGGGACAGGCGAGCAGTACTTC; CDR3aa: CASSQAGTGEQYF
j_gene: TRBJ1-1; d_gene: TRBD1; v_gene: TRBV28; abundance: .; CDR3nt: TGTGCCAGCAGTATGACAGGGGCGAACACTGAAGCTTTCTTT; CDR3aa: CASSMTGANTEAFF
j_gene: TRBJ2-7; d_gene: TRBD1; v_gene: TRBV5-1; abundance: .; CDR3nt: TGCGCCAGCCAGCTCCGCTATTCGGGACAGGCATCCTACGAGCAGTACTTC; CDR3aa: CASQLRYSGQASYEQYF
j_gene: TRBJ1-1; d_gene: .; v_gene: TRBV6-1; abundance: .; CDR3nt: TGTGCCAGCAGCCGAGGGGACTCCGACACTGAAGCTTTCTTT; CDR3aa: CASSRGDSDTEAFF
j_gene: TRBJ1-5; d_gene: .; v_gene: TRBV9; abundance: .; CDR3nt: TGTGCCAGCAGCTCGAGGTGGAGCAATCAGCCCCAGCATTTT; CDR3aa: CASSSRWSNQPQHF
j_gene: TRBJ2-7; d_gene: TRBD1; v_gene: TRBV18; abundance: .; CDR3nt: TGTGCCAGCTCACCACGGGGGACAGGGGGGACCTACGAGCAGTACTTC; CDR3aa: CASSPRGTGGTYEQYF
j_gene: TRBJ2-5; d_gene: TRBD1; v_gene: TRBV25-1; abundance: few; CDR3nt: TGTGCCAGCAGTGAAGACAGGGTGGGGACCCAGTACTTC; CDR3aa: CASSEDRVGTQYF
j_gene: TRBJ1-6; d_gene: .; v_gene: TRBV30; abundance: .; CDR3nt: TGTGCCTGGAGGACAGCCTATAATTCACCCCTCCACTTT; CDR3aa: CAWRTAYNSPLHF
j_gene: TRBJ1-4; d_gene: TRBD1; v_gene: TRBV4-3; abundance: .; CDR3nt: TGCGCCAGCAGCCAAATAGGAACAGGGGTTGAAAAACTGTTTTTT; CDR3aa: CASSQIGTGVEKLFF
j_gene: TRBJ2-7; d_gene: TRBD1; v_gene: TRBV19; abundance: few; CDR3nt: TGTGCCAGTAGTCTGGACAGGGCCTACGAGCAGTACTTC; CDR3aa: CASSLDRAYEQYF
j_gene: TRBJ2-2; d_gene: .; v_gene: TRBV5-1; abundance: once; CDR3nt: TGCGCCAGCAGCTTGGGGGCGCACACCGGGGAGCTGTTTTTT; CDR3aa: CASSLGAHTGELFF
j_gene: TRBJ2-3; d_gene: .; v_gene: TRBV19; abundance: .; CDR3nt: TGTGCCAGTAGTATGAGGGACACCCGCACAGATACGCAGTATTTT; CDR3aa: CASSMRDTRTDTQYF
j_gene: TRBJ1-4; d_gene: .; v_gene: TRBV28; abundance: .; CDR3nt: TGTGCCGCGGGCGGAGAAGGCCCAACTAATGAAAAACTGTTTTTT; CDR3aa: CAAGGEGPTNEKLFF
j_gene: TRBJ1-1; d_gene: TRBD1; v_gene: TRBV19; abundance: .; CDR3nt: TGTGCCACGGAGGGACATCGGACAGGGGCATGGAACACTGAAGCTTTCTTT; CDR3aa: CATEGHRTGAWNTEAFF